This entry is about one T cell receptor (beta chain). PCR was performed using 60 Vbeta and 13 Jbeta primers. Clones were sequenced by immunoSEQ multiplex PCR, and TCRdb holds only the in-frame ones, with some missing. The repertoire holds 200,000 or so clones, 82% seen once, with 0.7% to 0.95% in the top ten. Germline V CDR1 and CDR2: LNHDA, SQIVND (reference sequence). With 2 bases removed from V and 8 bases from J, the gap between germline ends came to 16 bases. The CDR3 is 15 residues long. This sample is drawn from a study of cytomegalovirus exposure and HLA in healthy donors. The chain joins TRBV19 to TRBJ2-1; D unresolved. The clonotype was recovered from a woman between 18 and 29 years old in good health and CMV-seronegative. The sample consisted of PBMCs. This CDR3 reads CASSINPFGADEQFF. The CDR3 DNA reads TGTGCCAGTAGTATAAATCCGTTTGGTGCGGATGAGCAGTTCTTC.